A selection of T cell receptor beta chains follows, all from one sample in a study of T cells in Graves' hyperthyroidism and ophthalmopathy. Using its own MiXCR run on the multiplex PCR reads, TCRdb lists one record per CDR3 protein. This table holds some 500,000 distinct CDR3 sequences, roughly 25% found once. What was sequenced was blood. The source of these receptors is a woman aged 25-40 years with Graves' ophthalmopathy. Both conserved end residues are part of each CDR3. A D gene is named only where the DNA matches it firmly. The size of a clone is reported for some rows only, either as once, few or many, or as a class for expanded clones.

J | V | size | length | D | CDR3 | DNA
TRBJ2-7 | TRBV6-5 | - | 14 | - | CASSYSTGTYEQYF | TGTGCCAGCAGTTACTCGACAGGGACTTACGAGCAGTACTTC
TRBJ1-1 | TRBV2 | many | 13 | - | CASARDGNTEAFF | TGTGCCAGCGCTCGGGACGGGAACACTGAAGCTTTCTTT
TRBJ1-6 | TRBV9 | few | 15 | - | CASSVGGFQNSPLHF | TGTGCCAGCAGCGTAGGGGGTTTTCAAAATTCACCCCTCCACTTT
TRBJ1-2 | TRBV29-1 | many | 14 | - | CSVDNTAPLYGYTF | TGCAGCGTTGACAACACCGCACCCTTATATGGCTACACCTTC
TRBJ2-7 | TRBV19 | many | 14 | TRBD1 | CASTDRATSYEQYF | TGTGCCAGTACTGACAGGGCTACCTCCTACGAGCAGTACTTC
TRBJ1-2 | TRBV7-2 | many | 15 | - | CASSLAPRADYGYTF | TGTGCCAGCAGCTTAGCCCCCAGGGCAGACTATGGCTACACCTTC
TRBJ2-7 | TRBV15 | few | 14 | - | CATSRGDEAYEQYF | TGTGCCACCAGCAGAGGAGACGAGGCCTACGAGCAGTACTTC
TRBJ2-7 | TRBV5-5 | - | 12 | - | CASSFIFDEQYF | TGTGCCAGCAGCTTTATTTTTGACGAGCAGTACTTC
TRBJ2-5 | TRBV20-1 | many | 13 | - | CSARWTSGETQYF | TGCAGTGCTAGGTGGACCTCGGGTGAGACCCAGTACTTC
TRBJ2-5 | TRBV12-3/TRBV12-4 | many | 14 | - | CASSFSPAEETQYF | TGTGCCAGCAGTTTTTCGCCGGCCGAGGAGACCCAGTACTTC
TRBJ2-5 | TRBV4-3 | - | 16 | - | CASSQDLGGQQETQYF | TGCGCCAGCAGCCAAGATTTAGGCGGACAGCAAGAGACCCAGTACTTC
TRBJ2-5 | TRBV20-1 | many | 13 | TRBD2 | CSAPTVGGGTQYF | TGCAGTGCTCCAACGGTGGGGGGGGGGACCCAGTACTTC
TRBJ2-7 | TRBV10-1 | many | 16 | TRBD2 | CASSDGRGLARGEQYF | TGCGCCAGCAGTGATGGTAGGGGACTAGCGAGAGGCGAGCAGTACTTC
TRBJ1-2 | TRBV12-3/TRBV12-4 | many | 17 | TRBD1 | CASSLPAAGTGEYGYTF | TGTGCCAGCAGCTTACCAGCGGCCGGGACAGGGGAGTATGGCTACACCTTC
TRBJ1-1 | TRBV12-3/TRBV12-4 | many | 13 | - | CASSLSRGTEAFF | TGTGCCAGCAGTTTATCCAGAGGGACTGAAGCTTTCTTT
TRBJ2-6 | TRBV9 | - | 17 | - | CASSVEAGETGANVLTF | TGTGCCAGCAGCGTAGAGGCAGGGGAGACTGGGGCCAACGTCCTGACTTTC
TRBJ1-2 | TRBV29-1 | many | 13 | TRBD1 | CSALGQGATGYTF | TGCAGCGCCCTAGGACAGGGGGCAACTGGCTACACCTTC
TRBJ2-7 | TRBV6-2/TRBV6-3 | many | 12 | - | CASREVSYEQYF | TGTGCCAGCAGAGAGGTGTCCTACGAGCAGTACTTC
TRBJ2-5 | TRBV4-1 | - | 14 | - | CASSQAGVRETQYF | TGCGCCAGCAGCCAAGCGGGGGTCAGGGAGACCCAGTACTTC
TRBJ2-2 | TRBV7-7 | many | 16 | - | CASSFAGQLPDGELFF | TGTGCTAGCAGCTTCGCGGGACAGCTGCCCGACGGGGAGCTGTTTTTT
TRBJ2-7 | TRBV6-1 | - | 16 | - | CASSEAWTHESYEQYF | TGTGCCAGCAGTGAAGCGTGGACACACGAATCCTACGAGCAGTACTTC
TRBJ2-3 | TRBV12-3/TRBV12-4 | many | 17 | - | CASSLAGAYSAVNTQYF | TGTGCCAGCAGTTTAGCGGGGGCTTACTCTGCAGTGAATACGCAGTATTTT
TRBJ2-5 | TRBV24-1 | many | 15 | TRBD1 | CATSDPDRVRETQYF | TGTGCCACCAGTGATCCCGACAGGGTACGGGAGACCCAGTACTTC
TRBJ1-3 | TRBV19 | few | 15 | TRBD1 | CASSMGQGAGNTIYF | TGTGCCAGTAGTATGGGACAGGGTGCTGGAAACACCATATATTTT
TRBJ2-2 | TRBV20-1 | many | 13 | - | CSARWLDVGELFF | TGCAGTGCTAGGTGGCTAGACGTCGGGGAGCTGTTTTTT
TRBJ1-3 | TRBV12-3/TRBV12-4 | many | 16 | TRBD1 | CASSPKGQRSGNTIYF | TGTGCCAGCAGTCCGAAGGGACAGCGCTCTGGAAACACCATATATTTT
TRBJ2-7 | TRBV12-3/TRBV12-4 | - | 16 | TRBD1 | CASSLAPPGGGYEQYF | TGTGCCAGCAGTTTAGCGCCTCCAGGGGGCGGCTACGAGCAGTACTTC
TRBJ2-7 | TRBV6-1 | - | 13 | - | CASSENLSYEQYF | TGTGCCAGCAGCGAGAACCTCTCCTACGAGCAGTACTTC
TRBJ1-2 | TRBV20-1 | - | 14 | - | CSARSTGRDYGYTF | TGCAGTGCTAGGAGTACGGGACGGGACTATGGCTACACCTTC
TRBJ1-5 | TRBV12-3/TRBV12-4 | few | 15 | - | CASSFGGLRNQPQHF | TGTGCCAGCAGTTTTGGAGGGCTTCGCAATCAGCCCCAGCATTTT
TRBJ1-6 | TRBV20-1 | - | 15 | - | CSARGLVARGGTLHF | TGCAGTGCTAGGGGTTTAGTCGCACGAGGGGGAACCCTCCACTTT
TRBJ2-5 | TRBV7-9 | - | 15 | TRBD2 | CASSLVGLADSTQYF | TGTGCCAGCAGCTTGGTTGGACTAGCGGACTCGACCCAGTACTTC
TRBJ1-5 | TRBV30 | many | 13 | - | CAWSVLNHQPQHF | TGTGCCTGGAGTGTACTTAACCATCAGCCCCAGCATTTT
TRBJ1-1 | TRBV3-1 | - | 14 | - | CASSHGVTNTEALF | TGTGCCAGCAGCCACGGGGTGACGAACACTGAAGCTTTGTTT
TRBJ2-3 | TRBV10-2 | - | 13 | - | CASRVSSTDTQYF | TGCGCCAGCAGAGTCTCTAGCACAGATACGCAGTATTTT
TRBJ1-5 | TRBV20-1 | - | 15 | TRBD1 | CSAINRGSGNQPQHF | TGCAGTGCTATCAACAGGGGGTCCGGCAATCAGCCCCAGCATTTT
TRBJ2-4 | TRBV20-1 | - | 17 | TRBD1 | CSARDRTGGLTKNIQYF | TGCAGTGCTAGAGATCGGACAGGCGGGCTTACCAAAAACATTCAGTACTTC
TRBJ2-7 | TRBV20-1 | - | 13 | - | CSADLLSSYEQYF | TGCAGTGCTGACCTCTTGAGCTCCTACGAGCAGTACTTC
TRBJ1-1 | TRBV20-1 | few | 13 | - | CSAQDIPGTEAFF | TGCAGTGCTCAGGACATCCCAGGAACTGAAGCTTTCTTT